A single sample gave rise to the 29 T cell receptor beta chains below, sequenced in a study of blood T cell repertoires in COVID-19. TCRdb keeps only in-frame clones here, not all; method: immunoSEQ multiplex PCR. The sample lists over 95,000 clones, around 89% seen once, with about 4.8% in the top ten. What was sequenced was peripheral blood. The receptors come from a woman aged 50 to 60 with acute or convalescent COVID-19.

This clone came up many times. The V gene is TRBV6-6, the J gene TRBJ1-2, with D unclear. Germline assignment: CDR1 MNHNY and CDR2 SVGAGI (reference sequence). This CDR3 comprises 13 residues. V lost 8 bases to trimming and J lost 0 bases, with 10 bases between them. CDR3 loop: CASVNRPNYGYTF. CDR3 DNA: TGTGCCAGCGTTAATCGTCCTAACTATGGCTACACCTTC.

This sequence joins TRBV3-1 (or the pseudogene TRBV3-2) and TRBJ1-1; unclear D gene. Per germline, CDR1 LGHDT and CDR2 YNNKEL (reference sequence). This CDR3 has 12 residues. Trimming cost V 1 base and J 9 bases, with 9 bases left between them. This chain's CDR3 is CASSQGVAKAFF. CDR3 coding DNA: TGTGCCAGCAGCCAAGGGGTAGCAAAAGCTTTCTTT.

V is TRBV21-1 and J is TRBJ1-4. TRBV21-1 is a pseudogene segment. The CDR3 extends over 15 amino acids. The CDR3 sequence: CASSKRWATNEKLFF. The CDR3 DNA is TGTGCCAGCAGCAAGAGGTGGGCAACTAATGAAAAACTGTTTTTT.

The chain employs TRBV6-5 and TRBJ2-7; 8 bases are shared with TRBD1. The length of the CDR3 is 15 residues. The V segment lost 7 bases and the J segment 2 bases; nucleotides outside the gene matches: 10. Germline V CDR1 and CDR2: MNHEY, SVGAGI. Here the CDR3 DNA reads TGTGCCAGCAAACACAATACAGGGGGGCCCTACGAGCAGTACTTC. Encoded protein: CASKHNTGGPYEQYF.

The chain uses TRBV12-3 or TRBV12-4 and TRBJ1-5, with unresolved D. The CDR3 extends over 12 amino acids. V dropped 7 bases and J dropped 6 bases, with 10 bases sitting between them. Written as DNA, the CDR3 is TGTGCCAGCACCTCGGTTGGTCAGCCCCAGCATTTT. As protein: CASTSVGQPQHF.

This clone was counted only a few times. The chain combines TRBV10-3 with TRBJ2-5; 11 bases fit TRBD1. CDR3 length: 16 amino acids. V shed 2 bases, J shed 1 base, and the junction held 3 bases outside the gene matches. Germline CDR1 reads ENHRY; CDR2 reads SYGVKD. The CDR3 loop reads CAISEGGTGGQETQYF. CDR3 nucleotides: TGTGCCATCAGTGAGGGCGGGACAGGGGGCCAAGAGACCCAGTACTTC.

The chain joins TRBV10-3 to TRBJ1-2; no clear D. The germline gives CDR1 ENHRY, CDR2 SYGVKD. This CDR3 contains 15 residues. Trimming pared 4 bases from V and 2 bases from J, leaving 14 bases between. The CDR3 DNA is TGTGCCATCAGTGCCTTAGCCGGGATAAACTATGGCTACACCTTC. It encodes CAISALAGINYGYTF.

CDR3 nucleotides: TGTGCCAGCAGCCCGGGACAGGGGATAGTCTACGAGCAGTACTTC. This translates into CASSPGQGIVYEQYF. The chain uses TRBV5-5 and TRBJ2-7; 10 bases line up with TRBD1. CDR1 is SGHKS, CDR2 YYEKEE, per germline (reference sequence). Unmatched junction bases numbered 7, after V lost 4 bases and J lost 3 bases. This CDR3 has 15 amino acids.

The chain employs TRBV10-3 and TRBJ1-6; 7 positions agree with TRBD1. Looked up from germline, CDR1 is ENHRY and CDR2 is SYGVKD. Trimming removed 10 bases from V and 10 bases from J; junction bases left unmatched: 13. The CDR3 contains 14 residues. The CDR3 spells CATTRGRDDSPLHF. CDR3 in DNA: TGTGCCACTACGAGGGGGCGCGACGACTCACCCCTCCACTTT.

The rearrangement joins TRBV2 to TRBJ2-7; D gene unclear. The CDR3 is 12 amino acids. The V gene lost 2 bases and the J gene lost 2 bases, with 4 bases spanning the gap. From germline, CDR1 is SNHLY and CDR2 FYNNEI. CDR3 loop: CASSETTYEQYF. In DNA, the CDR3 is TGTGCCAGCAGTGAAACAACCTACGAGCAGTACTTC.

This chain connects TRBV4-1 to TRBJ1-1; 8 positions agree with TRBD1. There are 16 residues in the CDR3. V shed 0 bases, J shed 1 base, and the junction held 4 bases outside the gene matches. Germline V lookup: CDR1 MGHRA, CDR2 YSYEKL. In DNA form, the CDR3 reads TGCGCCAGCAGCCAAGACAGGGGGCTTAGGAACACTGAAGCTTTCTTT. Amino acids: CASSQDRGLRNTEAFF.

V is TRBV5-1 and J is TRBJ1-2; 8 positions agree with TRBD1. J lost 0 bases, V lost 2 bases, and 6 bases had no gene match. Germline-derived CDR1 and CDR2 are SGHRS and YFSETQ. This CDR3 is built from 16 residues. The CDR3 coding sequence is TGCGCCAGCAGCTTCGGGACAGGAGGTACTAACTATGGCTACACCTTC. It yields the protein CASSFGTGGTNYGYTF.

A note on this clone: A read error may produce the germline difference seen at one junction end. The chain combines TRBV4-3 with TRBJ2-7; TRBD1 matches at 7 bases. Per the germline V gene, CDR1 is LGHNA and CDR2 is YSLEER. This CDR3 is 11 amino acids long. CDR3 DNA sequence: TGCGCCAGCAGCCAAGCGGGACAGCAATATTTC. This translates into CASSQAGQQYF.

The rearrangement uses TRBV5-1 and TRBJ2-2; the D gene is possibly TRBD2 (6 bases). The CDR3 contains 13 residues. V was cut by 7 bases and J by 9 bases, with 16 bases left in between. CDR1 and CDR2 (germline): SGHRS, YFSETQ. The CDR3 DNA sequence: TGCGCCAGCGGCGGGACGACGGACCGGGAGCTGTTTTTT. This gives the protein CASGGTTDRELFF.

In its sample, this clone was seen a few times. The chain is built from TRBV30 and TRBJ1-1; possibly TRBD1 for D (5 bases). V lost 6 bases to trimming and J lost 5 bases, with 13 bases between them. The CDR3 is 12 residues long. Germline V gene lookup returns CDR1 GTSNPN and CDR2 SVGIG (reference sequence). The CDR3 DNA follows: TGTGCCTGCCTAGAGGGGAGGACTGAAGCTTTCTTT. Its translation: CACLEGRTEAFF. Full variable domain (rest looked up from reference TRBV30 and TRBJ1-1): SQTIHQWPATLVQPVGSPLSLECTVEGTSNPNLYWYRQAAGRGLQLLFYSVGIGQISSEVPQNLSASRPQDRQFILSSKKLLLSDSGFYLCACLEGRTEAFFGQGTRLTVV.

This CDR3 is CASSPDRLNQETQYF. CDR3 coding DNA: TGTGCCAGCAGCCCGGACAGGCTAAACCAAGAGACCCAGTACTTC. The chain carries TRBV5-4 and TRBJ2-5; TRBD1 agrees at 7 bases. The germline V gene encodes CDR1 SGHNT and CDR2 YYREEE (reference sequence). Trimming cost V 4 bases and J 0 bases; bases outside gene matches: 6. CDR3 size: 15 residues.

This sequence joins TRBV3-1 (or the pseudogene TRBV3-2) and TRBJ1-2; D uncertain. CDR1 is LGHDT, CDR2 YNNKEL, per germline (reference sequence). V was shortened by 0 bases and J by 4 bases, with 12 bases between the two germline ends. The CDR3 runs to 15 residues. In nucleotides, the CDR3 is TGTGCCAGCAGCCAAGAGTTGGCTTCTGGCTATGGCTACACCTTC. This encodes CASSQELASGYGYTF.

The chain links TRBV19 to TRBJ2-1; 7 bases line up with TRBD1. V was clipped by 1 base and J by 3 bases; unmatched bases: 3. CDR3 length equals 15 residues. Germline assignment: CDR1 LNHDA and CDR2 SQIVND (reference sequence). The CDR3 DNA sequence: TGTGCCAGTAGTATAGGAGGGGGCAACTACAATGAGCAGTTCTTC. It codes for CASSIGGGNYNEQFF.

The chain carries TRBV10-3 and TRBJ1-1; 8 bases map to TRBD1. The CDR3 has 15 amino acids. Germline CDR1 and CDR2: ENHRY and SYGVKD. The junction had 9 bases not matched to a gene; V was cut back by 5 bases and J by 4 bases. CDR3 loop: CAISQDREGGTEAFF. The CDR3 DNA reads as TGTGCCATCAGTCAGGACAGGGAGGGAGGCACTGAAGCTTTCTTT.

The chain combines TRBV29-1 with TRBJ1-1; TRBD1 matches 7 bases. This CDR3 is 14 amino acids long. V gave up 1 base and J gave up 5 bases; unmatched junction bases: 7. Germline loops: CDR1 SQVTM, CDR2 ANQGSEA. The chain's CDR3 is CSVEVTGAGTEAFF. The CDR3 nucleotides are TGCAGCGTTGAAGTCACAGGGGCGGGGACTGAAGCTTTCTTT. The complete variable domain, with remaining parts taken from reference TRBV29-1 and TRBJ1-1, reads SAVISQKPSRDICQRGTSLTIQCQVDSQVTMMFWYRQQPGQSLTLIATANQGSEATYESGFVIDKFPISRPNLTFSTLTVSNMSPEDSSIYLCSVEVTGAGTEAFFGQGTRLTVV.

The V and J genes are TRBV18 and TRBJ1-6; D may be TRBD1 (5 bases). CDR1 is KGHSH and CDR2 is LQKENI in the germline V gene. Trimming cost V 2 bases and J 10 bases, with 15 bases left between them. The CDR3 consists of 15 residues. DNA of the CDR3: TGTGCCAGCTCACCAAGGCAGGGCGAAGGATCACCCCTCCACTTT. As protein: CASSPRQGEGSPLHF.

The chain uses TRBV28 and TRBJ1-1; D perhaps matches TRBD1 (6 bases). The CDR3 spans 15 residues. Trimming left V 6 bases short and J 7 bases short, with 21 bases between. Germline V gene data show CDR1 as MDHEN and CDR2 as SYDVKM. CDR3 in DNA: TGTGCCAGCAGCCCCGGAGGACAGTTCGAATATGAAGCTTTCTTT. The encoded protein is CASSPGGQFEYEAFF.

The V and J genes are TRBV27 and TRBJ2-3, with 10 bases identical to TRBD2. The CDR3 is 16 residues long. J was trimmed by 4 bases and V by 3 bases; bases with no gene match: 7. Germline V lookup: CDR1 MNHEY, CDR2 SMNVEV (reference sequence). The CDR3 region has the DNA TGTGCCAGCAGTTTTTTGAGCGGGGGGGGCTCAGATACGCAGTATTTT. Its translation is CASSFLSGGGSDTQYF.

The CDR3 sequence: CASSQASGSMETQYF. The CDR3 nucleotides read TGCGCCAGCAGCCAAGCCAGCGGGAGCATGGAGACCCAGTACTTC. The J gene is TRBJ2-5, the V gene TRBV4-1; 8 bases fit TRBD2. There are 15 residues in the CDR3. CDR1 and CDR2 from the germline V gene are MGHRA and YSYEKL. V dropped 1 base and J dropped 5; count of bases not matched to a gene: 6.

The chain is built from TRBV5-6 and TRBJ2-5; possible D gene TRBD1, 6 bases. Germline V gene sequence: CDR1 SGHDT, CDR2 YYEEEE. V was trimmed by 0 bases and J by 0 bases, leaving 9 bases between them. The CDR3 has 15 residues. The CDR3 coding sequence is TGTGCCAGCAGCTTGGTCCCAGGGGACCAAGAGACCCAGTACTTC. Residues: CASSLVPGDQETQYF.

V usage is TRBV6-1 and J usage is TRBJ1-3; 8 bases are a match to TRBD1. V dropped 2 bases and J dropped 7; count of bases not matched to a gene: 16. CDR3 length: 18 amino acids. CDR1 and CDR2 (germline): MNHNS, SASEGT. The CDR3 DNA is TGTGCCAGCAGTGAACTGGGACAGGCCGTAGATAGCAGTAACACCATATATTTT. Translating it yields CASSELGQAVDSSNTIYF.

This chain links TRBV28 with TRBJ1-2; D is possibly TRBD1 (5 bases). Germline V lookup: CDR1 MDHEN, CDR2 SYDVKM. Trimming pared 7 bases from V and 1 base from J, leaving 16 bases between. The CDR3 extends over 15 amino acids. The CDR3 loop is CASTLGAGLNYGYTF. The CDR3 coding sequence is TGTGCCAGCACCCTTGGGGCAGGGCTTAACTATGGCTACACCTTC.

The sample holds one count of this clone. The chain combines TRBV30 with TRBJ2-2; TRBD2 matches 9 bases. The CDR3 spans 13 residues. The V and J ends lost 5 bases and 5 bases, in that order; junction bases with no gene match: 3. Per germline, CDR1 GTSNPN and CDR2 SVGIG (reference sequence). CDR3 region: CAWALAGTGELFF. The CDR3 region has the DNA TGTGCCTGGGCGCTAGCGGGGACCGGGGAGCTGTTTTTT.

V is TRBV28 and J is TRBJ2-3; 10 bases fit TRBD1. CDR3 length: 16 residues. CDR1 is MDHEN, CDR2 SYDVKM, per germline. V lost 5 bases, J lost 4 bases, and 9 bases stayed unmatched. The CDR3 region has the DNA TGTGCCAGCAGTACCCCGGGACAGGGGATGCCAGATACGCAGTATTTT. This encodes CASSTPGQGMPDTQYF.